The next 25 T cell receptor beta chains were all read from a single sample in a study of blood T cell repertoires in COVID-19. Generated by immunoSEQ multiplex PCR, the TCRdb table keeps only in-frame clones and is missing some. The table shows over 90,000 clones, with 74% occurring only once. The sequencing sample was made of peripheral blood. The source is a man aged 65 to 79 with COVID-19, enrolled during active disease.

Here the CDR3 reads CASSYSPGYTEAFF. The CDR3 bases are TGTGCCAGCAGTTACTCGCCAGGCTACACTGAAGCTTTCTTT. This chain joins TRBV6-2 or TRBV6-3 and TRBJ1-1, with D unclear. The V gene lost 0 bases and the J gene lost 3 bases, with 8 bases spanning the gap. Germline CDR1 MNHEY, CDR2 SVGEGT. CDR3 length: 14 residues.

This chain uses TRBV7-2 with TRBJ2-5, with 7 bases matching TRBD1. The CDR3 covers 18 residues. From germline, CDR1 is SGHTA and CDR2 FQGNSA. Losses at the gene ends were 1 base for V and 3 bases for J; bases not matched to a gene: 14. The CDR3 protein is CASSLGWVGAGGKETQYF. The CDR3 bases are TGTGCCAGCAGCTTAGGCTGGGTAGGGGCAGGGGGAAAAGAGACCCAGTACTTC. Drawing the rest from reference TRBV7-2 and TRBJ2-5, the complete variable domain is GAGVSQSPSNKVTEKGKDVELRCDPISGHTALYWYRQSLGQGLEFLIYFQGNSAPDKSGLPSDRFSAERTGGSVSTLTIQRTQQEDSAVYLCASSLGWVGAGGKETQYFGPGTRLLVL.

The V and J genes are TRBV7-9 and TRBJ2-7, with TRBD2 matching 10 bases. Germline loops: CDR1 SEHNR, CDR2 FQNEAQ (reference sequence). The CDR3 loop spans 15 amino acids. Germline trimming cut 5 bases from V and 2 bases from J; bases unmatched to any gene: 6. The CDR3 coding sequence is TGTGCCAGCAGCCCTGGACTAGCGGAGCCCTACGAGCAGTACTTC. Translating gives CASSPGLAEPYEQYF.

This chain links TRBV10-2 with TRBJ2-7, with D uncertain. This CDR3 contains 13 residues. CDR1 is WSHSY, CDR2 SAAADI, per germline. Trimming took off 9 bases at V and 3 bases at J, with 15 bases between the two ends. The CDR3 DNA is TGCGCCAGTCGTCGTCAGGTGAGCTACGAGCAGTACTTC. Its translation: CASRRQVSYEQYF.

The chain joins TRBV11-2 to TRBJ2-2, with 8 bases lining up with TRBD1. Germline-derived CDR1 and CDR2 are SGHAT and FQNNGV. The CDR3 contains 17 residues. Germline trimming cut 5 bases from V and 6 bases from J; bases unmatched to any gene: 14. The CDR3 region is CASSAHRGERRAGELFF. For the CDR3, the DNA is TGTGCCAGCAGCGCGCACAGGGGGGAGAGGCGGGCCGGGGAGCTGTTTTTT.

V gene TRBV7-2 combines with J gene TRBJ2-1; 11 bases are a match to TRBD2. Losses at the gene ends were 2 bases for V and 5 bases for J; bases not matched to a gene: 5. Germline values: CDR1 SGHTA, CDR2 FQGNSA. The CDR3 contains 16 residues. The CDR3 loop is CASSLWGTSGNNEQFF. DNA for the CDR3: TGTGCCAGCAGCTTATGGGGGACTAGCGGAAACAATGAGCAGTTCTTC.

This clone was picked up a small number of times. The CDR3 DNA sequence: TGTGCCAGCAGCTTAGGAGGGGGCCAACTCGAGTATTTT. It specifies CASSLGGGQLEYF. The rearrangement joins TRBV7-2 to TRBJ2-3, with 7 bases identical to TRBD1. The CDR3 has 13 amino acids. Germline CDR1 reads SGHTA; CDR2 reads FQGNSA. The junction had 8 bases not matched to a gene; V was cut back by 1 base and J by 13 bases.

The rearrangement uses TRBV10-3 and TRBJ2-1; 8 nucleotides agree with TRBD2. CDR1 ENHRY and CDR2 SYGVKD come from the germline V gene. This CDR3 is 15 amino acids long. V shed 3 bases and J 8 bases; nucleotides not matched to a gene: 9. The CDR3 is CAISDGTRNVDEQFF. CDR3 sequence (DNA): TGTGCCATCAGTGATGGGACTAGAAACGTTGATGAGCAGTTCTTC.

This clone has more than one count but fewer than ten. The chain carries TRBV29-1 and TRBJ2-7, with D perhaps matching TRBD2 (6 bases). Germline V lookup: CDR1 SQVTM, CDR2 ANQGSEA. This CDR3 has 12 residues. Trimming took 7 bases from V and 3 from J, leaving 13 bases between them. CDR3 residues: CSAMTSSYEQYF. The CDR3 DNA reads as TGCAGCGCGATGACTAGTAGCTACGAGCAGTACTTC.

Only a few counts were recorded for this clone. V is TRBV14 and J is TRBJ2-7; D is perhaps TRBD2 (6 bases). CDR1 is SGHDN, CDR2 FVKESK, per germline. The CDR3 consists of 15 residues. V was cut by 4 bases and J by 3 bases, with 16 bases left in between. DNA of the CDR3: TGTGCCAGCAGCCTTGGGGGGTCGTCCCTCTACGAGCAGTACTTC. Its protein is CASSLGGSSLYEQYF.

This clone was found a few times. The chain employs TRBV7-8 and TRBJ1-4, with 9 positions matching TRBD1. The J segment lost 3 bases and the V segment lost 4 bases, leaving 12 bases of the junction unmatched. The CDR3 contains 18 residues. From germline, CDR1 is SGHVS and CDR2 FQNEAQ. CDR3 residues: CASSYILGQGVPNEKLFF. CDR3 in DNA: TGTGCCAGCAGCTACATATTGGGACAGGGTGTTCCTAATGAAAAACTGTTTTTT.

The V call is TRBV6-2 or TRBV6-3, the J call TRBJ2-5, with 15 bases lining up with TRBD2. This CDR3 is built from 16 residues. CDR1 is MNHEY and CDR2 is SVGEGT in the germline V gene. Losses at the gene ends were 4 bases for V and 2 bases for J; bases not matched to a gene: 2. CDR3 amino acids: CASSWGTSGGQETQYF. The CDR3 bases are TGTGCCAGCAGTTGGGGGACTAGCGGGGGGCAAGAGACCCAGTACTTC.

The V call is TRBV7-2, the J call TRBJ2-7, with 8 bases matching TRBD2. Germline assignment: CDR1 SGHTA and CDR2 FQGNSA. The CDR3 totals 15 residues. Trimming at V came to 5 bases and at J to 0 bases, leaving 6 bases not matched to a gene. The CDR3 nucleotides are TGTGCCAGCAGCCCCCTAGCGGGCTTCTCCTACGAGCAGTACTTC. Protein product: CASSPLAGFSYEQYF.

The J gene is TRBJ1-5, the V gene TRBV4-1, with 10 bases aligning to TRBD1. Germline assignment: CDR1 MGHRA and CDR2 YSYEKL. The length of the CDR3 is 15 residues. The V gene end was trimmed by 4 bases and the J gene end by 8 bases; junction bases not matched to a gene: 8. DNA for the CDR3: TGCGCCAGCAGCCCAACCCGGGACAGGGGCGAGCCCCAGCATTTT. It is translated as CASSPTRDRGEPQHF.

This clone has only a few counts. The chain carries TRBV11-2 and TRBJ1-1; tentatively, D is TRBD1 (6 bases). Germline CDR1 SGHAT, CDR2 FQNNGV. With 5 bases removed from V and 9 bases from J, the gap between germline ends came to 19 bases. The CDR3 contains 14 residues. The CDR3 spells CASSLDPGATKAFF. The CDR3 region has the DNA TGTGCCAGCAGCCTGGATCCAGGGGCAACCAAAGCTTTCTTT.

The table lists this clone with a count of one. The chain links TRBV5-6 to TRBJ1-1; D not certain. The CDR3 consists of 14 residues. Germline CDR1 SGHDT, CDR2 YYEEEE. Trimming pared 3 bases from V and 0 bases from J, leaving 9 bases between. The CDR3 reads CASSWQGVNTEAFF. CDR3 nucleotide sequence: TGTGCCAGCAGCTGGCAAGGAGTGAACACTGAAGCTTTCTTT.

CDR3 bases: TGTGCCAGCGCCGCGGGCTCTGGAAACACCATATATTTT. Amino acids: CASAAGSGNTIYF. The chain links TRBV7-3 to TRBJ1-3; D gene unclear. CDR3 length: 13 residues. Germline V gene lookup returns CDR1 SGHTA and CDR2 FQGTGA. V lost 8 bases to trimming and J lost 0 bases, with 8 bases between them.

The V and J genes are TRBV29-1 and TRBJ1-1; 9 positions match TRBD1. Germline V CDR1 and CDR2: SQVTM, ANQGSEA. The CDR3 is made up of 13 amino acids. DNA of the CDR3: TGCAGTGCCCAGGGACAGGGTGACACTGAAGCTTTCTTT. It translates to CSAQGQGDTEAFF.

This clone was counted only a few times. The rearrangement links TRBV9 to TRBJ2-1, with 13 bases matching TRBD2. Per germline, CDR1 SGDLS and CDR2 YYNGEE. The CDR3 length is 16 residues. V shed 0 bases and J 6 bases; nucleotides not matched to a gene: 3. The CDR3 reads CASSVATSGRANEQFF. CDR3 in DNA: TGTGCCAGCAGCGTAGCTACTAGCGGGAGGGCCAATGAGCAGTTCTTC.

This clone has only a few counts. This chain links TRBV6-5 with TRBJ2-7; 7 bases are a match to TRBD2. The germline gives CDR1 MNHEY, CDR2 SVGAGI. There are 14 residues in the CDR3. After removal of 4 bases from V and 2 bases from J, the junction contained 5 bases not matched to a gene. The CDR3 region has the DNA TGTGCCAGCAGTTTAGGGCGGGGGACCTACGAGCAGTACTTC. Its translation is CASSLGRGTYEQYF.

The chain uses TRBV18 and TRBJ2-5; 12 bases match TRBD1. The length of the CDR3 is 15 residues. Germline trimming cut 3 bases from V and 5 bases from J; bases unmatched to any gene: 4. Germline assignment: CDR1 KGHSH and CDR2 LQKENI. In DNA form, the CDR3 reads TGTGCCAGCTCACCCGGGACAGGGGGCTCGGAGACCCAGTACTTC. It translates to CASSPGTGGSETQYF.

The V and J genes are TRBV29-1 and TRBJ2-7; D not resolved. Germline-derived CDR1 and CDR2 are SQVTM and ANQGSEA. CDR3 size: 13 residues. V lost 4 bases, J lost 6 bases, and 16 bases lay in between. The chain's CDR3 is CSVGLRDGGEQYF. Here the CDR3 DNA reads TGCAGCGTTGGACTCCGAGACGGCGGCGAGCAGTACTTC.

The chain uses TRBV7-2 and TRBJ2-2; 11 positions match TRBD2. In germline, CDR1 is SGHTA, CDR2 FQGNSA. V shed 4 bases, J shed 4 bases, and the junction held 5 bases outside the gene matches. The length of the CDR3 is 16 residues. The CDR3 spells CASSSIAGGVTGELFF. For the CDR3, the DNA is TGTGCCAGCAGCTCAATAGCGGGAGGGGTCACCGGGGAGCTGTTTTTT.

This sequence joins TRBV19 and TRBJ1-6, with 7 nucleotides matching TRBD1. From germline, CDR1 is LNHDA and CDR2 SQIVND (reference sequence). The junction had 6 bases not matched to a gene; V was cut back by 8 bases and J by 2 bases. CDR3 length: 15 residues. The CDR3 DNA is TGTGCCAGTGCGCTAGGGACAGCCTATAATTCACCCCTCCACTTT. It encodes CASALGTAYNSPLHF.

This clone was counted once. This rearrangement joins TRBV5-1 to TRBJ2-7; 9 bases map to TRBD1. The trim removed 4 bases at V and 6 bases at J, leaving 2 bases unmatched. CDR1 is SGHRS and CDR2 is YFSETQ in the germline V gene. The CDR3 contains 12 residues. The CDR3 reads CASSVTGGEQYF. The CDR3 DNA follows: TGCGCCAGCAGCGTGACAGGGGGCGAGCAGTACTTC.